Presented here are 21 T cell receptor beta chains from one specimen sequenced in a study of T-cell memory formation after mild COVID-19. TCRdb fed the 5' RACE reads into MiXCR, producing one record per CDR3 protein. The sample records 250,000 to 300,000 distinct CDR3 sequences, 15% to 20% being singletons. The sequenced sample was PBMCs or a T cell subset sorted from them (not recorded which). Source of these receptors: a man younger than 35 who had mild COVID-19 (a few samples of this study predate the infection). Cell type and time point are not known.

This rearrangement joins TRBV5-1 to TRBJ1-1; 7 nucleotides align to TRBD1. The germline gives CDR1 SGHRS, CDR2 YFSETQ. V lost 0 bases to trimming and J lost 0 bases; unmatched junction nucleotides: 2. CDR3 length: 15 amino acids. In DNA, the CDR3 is TGCGCCAGCAGCTTGGGGGGGACAGTGAACACTGAAGCTTTCTTT. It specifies CASSLGGTVNTEAFF.

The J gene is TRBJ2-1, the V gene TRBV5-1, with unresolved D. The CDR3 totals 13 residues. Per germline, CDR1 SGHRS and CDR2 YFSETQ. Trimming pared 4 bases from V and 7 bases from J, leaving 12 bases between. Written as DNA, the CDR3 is TGCGCCAGCAGCCCCCTCGTTTTGAATGAGCAGTTCTTC. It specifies CASSPLVLNEQFF.

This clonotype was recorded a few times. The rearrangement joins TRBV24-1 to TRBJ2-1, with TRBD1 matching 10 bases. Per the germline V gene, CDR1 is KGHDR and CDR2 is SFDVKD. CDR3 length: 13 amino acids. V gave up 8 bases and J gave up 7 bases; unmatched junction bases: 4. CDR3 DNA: TGTGCCACCACCGAGGGACAGGGGAATGAGCAGTTCTTC. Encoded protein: CATTEGQGNEQFF.

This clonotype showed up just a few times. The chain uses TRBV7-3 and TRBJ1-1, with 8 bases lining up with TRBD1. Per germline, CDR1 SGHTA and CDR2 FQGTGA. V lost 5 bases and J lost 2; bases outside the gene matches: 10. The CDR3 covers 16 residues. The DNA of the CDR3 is TGTGCCAGCAGCCCATTCAAGACAGGGGTAAACACTGAAGCTTTCTTT. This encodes CASSPFKTGVNTEAFF. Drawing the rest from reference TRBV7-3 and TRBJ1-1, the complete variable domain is GAGVSQTPSNKVTEKGKYVELRCDPISGHTALYWYRQSLGQGPEFLIYFQGTGAADDSGLPNDRFFAVRPEGSVSTLKIQRTERGDSAVYLCASSPFKTGVNTEAFFGQGTRLTVV.

The CDR3 DNA follows: TGCGCCAGCAGCTTGGGGGGCAGCTCAGATACGCAGTATTTT. This encodes CASSLGGSSDTQYF. The chain has TRBV5-1 and TRBJ2-3, with a possible D match to TRBD1 (5 bases). Germline CDR1 SGHRS, CDR2 YFSETQ. Trimming took 0 bases from V and 4 from J, leaving 9 bases between them. The CDR3 sequence is 14 residues long.

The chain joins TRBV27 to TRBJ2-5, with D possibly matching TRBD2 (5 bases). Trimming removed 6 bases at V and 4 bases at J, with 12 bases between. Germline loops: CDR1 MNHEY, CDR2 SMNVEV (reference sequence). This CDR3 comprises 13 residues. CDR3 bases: TGTGCCAGCAGCATCCCGGGAACAGAGACCCAGTACTTC. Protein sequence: CASSIPGTETQYF.

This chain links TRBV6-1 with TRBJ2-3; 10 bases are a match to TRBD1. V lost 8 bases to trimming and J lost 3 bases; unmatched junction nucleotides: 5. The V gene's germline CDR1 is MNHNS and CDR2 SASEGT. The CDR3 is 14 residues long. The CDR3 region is CASGWTGGTDTQYF. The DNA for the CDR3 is TGTGCCAGCGGGTGGACAGGGGGGACAGATACGCAGTATTTT.

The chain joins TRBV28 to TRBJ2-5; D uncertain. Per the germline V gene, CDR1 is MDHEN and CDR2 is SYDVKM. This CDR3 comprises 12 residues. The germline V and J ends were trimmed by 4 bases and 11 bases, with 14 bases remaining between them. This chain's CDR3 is CASSSAGEIQYF. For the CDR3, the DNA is TGTGCCAGCAGTTCCGCCGGAGAAATACAGTACTTC.

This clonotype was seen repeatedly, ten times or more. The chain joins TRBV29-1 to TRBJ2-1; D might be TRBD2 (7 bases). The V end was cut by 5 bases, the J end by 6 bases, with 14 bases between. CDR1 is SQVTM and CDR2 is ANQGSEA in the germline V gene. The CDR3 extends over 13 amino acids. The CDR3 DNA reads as TGCAGCGTTTGGGGGGGGGCAGGCAATGAGCAGTTCTTC. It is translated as CSVWGGAGNEQFF.

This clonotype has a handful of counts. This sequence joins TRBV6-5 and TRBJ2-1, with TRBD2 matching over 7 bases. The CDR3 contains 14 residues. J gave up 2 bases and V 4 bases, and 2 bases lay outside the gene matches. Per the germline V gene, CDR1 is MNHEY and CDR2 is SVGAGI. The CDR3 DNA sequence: TGTGCCAGCAGTTCGAGCGGGGCCTACAATGAGCAGTTCTTC. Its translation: CASSSSGAYNEQFF.

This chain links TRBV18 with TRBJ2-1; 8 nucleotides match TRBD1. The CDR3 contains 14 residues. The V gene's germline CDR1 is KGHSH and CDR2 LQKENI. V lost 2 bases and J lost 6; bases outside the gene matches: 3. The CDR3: CASSPGQGGNEQFF. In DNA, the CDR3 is TGTGCCAGCTCACCAGGACAGGGCGGCAATGAGCAGTTCTTC.

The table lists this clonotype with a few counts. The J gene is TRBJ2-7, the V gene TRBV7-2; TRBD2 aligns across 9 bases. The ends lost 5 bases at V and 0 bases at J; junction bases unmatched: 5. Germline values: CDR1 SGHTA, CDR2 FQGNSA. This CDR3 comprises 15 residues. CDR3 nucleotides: TGTGCCAGCAGCATTAGCGGGGGCGTCTCCTACGAGCAGTACTTC. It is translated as CASSISGGVSYEQYF.

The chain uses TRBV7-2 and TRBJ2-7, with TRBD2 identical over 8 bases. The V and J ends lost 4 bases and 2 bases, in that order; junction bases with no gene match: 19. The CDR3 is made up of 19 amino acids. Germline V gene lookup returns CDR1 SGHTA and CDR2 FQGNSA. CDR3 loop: CASSSPSASGSRSPYEQYF. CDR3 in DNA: TGTGCCAGCAGCTCCCCTTCCGCTAGCGGGTCTCGAAGCCCCTACGAGCAGTACTTC.

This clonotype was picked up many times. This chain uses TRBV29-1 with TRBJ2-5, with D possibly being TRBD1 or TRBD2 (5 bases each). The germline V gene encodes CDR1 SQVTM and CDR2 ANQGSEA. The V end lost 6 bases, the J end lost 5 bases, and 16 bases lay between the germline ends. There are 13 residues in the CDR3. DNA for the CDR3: TGCAGCGTGGGGACCGCCCCTGGGGAGACCCAGTACTTC. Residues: CSVGTAPGETQYF. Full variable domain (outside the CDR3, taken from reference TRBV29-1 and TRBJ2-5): SAVISQKPSRDICQRGTSLTIQCQVDSQVTMMFWYRQQPGQSLTLIATANQGSEATYESGFVIDKFPISRPNLTFSTLTVSNMSPEDSSIYLCSVGTAPGETQYFGPGTRLLVL.

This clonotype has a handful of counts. CDR3 loop: CASSQEHEGAEAFF. CDR3 DNA: TGCGCCAGCAGCCAAGAGCATGAGGGCGCTGAAGCTTTCTTT. The V and J genes are TRBV4-1 and TRBJ1-1, with D uncertain. This CDR3 comprises 14 residues. V was trimmed by 0 bases and J by 6 bases, leaving 11 bases between them. In germline, CDR1 is MGHRA, CDR2 YSYEKL.

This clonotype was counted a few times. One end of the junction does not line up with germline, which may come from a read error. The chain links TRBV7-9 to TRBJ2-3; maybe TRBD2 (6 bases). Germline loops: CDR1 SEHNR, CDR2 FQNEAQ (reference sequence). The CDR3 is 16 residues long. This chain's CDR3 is CASSLARVEGTDTQYF. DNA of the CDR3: TGTGCCAGCAGCCTAGCGCGGGTGGAGGGCACAGATACGCAGTATTTT.

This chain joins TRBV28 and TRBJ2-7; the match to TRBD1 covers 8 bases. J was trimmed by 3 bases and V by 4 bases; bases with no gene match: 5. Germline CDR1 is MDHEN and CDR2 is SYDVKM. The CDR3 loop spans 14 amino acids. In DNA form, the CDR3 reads TGTGCCAGCAGTTCCCCCGGGACAGGCTACGAGCAGTACGTC. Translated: CASSSPGTGYEQYV.

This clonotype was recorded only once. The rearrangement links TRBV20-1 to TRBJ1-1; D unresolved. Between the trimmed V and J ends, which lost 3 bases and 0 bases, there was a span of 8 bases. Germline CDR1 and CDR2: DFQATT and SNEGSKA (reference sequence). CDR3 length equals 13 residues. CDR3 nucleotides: TGCAGTGCTAGTGCAGACTTGAACACTGAAGCTTTCTTT. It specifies CSASADLNTEAFF.

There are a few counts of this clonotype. The CDR3 is CASSQDPGRYSYNEQFF. As DNA, the CDR3 is TGCGCCAGCAGCCAAGACCCGGGGCGCTATTCCTACAATGAGCAGTTCTTC. The chain combines TRBV4-3 with TRBJ2-1; D may match TRBD1 or TRBD2 (5 bases each). The CDR3 covers 17 residues. Germline V gives CDR1 LGHNA, CDR2 YSLEER. The germline V and J ends were trimmed by 0 bases and 1 base, with 13 bases remaining between them.

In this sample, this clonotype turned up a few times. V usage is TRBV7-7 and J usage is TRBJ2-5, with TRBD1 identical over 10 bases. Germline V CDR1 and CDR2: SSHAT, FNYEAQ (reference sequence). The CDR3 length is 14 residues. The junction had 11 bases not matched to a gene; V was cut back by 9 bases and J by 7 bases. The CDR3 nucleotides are TGTGCCAGTTCCGGGACAGGGGTGCCCATGACCCAGTACTTC. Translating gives CASSGTGVPMTQYF.

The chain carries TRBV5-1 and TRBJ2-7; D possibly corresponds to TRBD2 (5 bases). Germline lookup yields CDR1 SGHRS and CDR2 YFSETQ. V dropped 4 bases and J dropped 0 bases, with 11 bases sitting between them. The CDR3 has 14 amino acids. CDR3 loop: CASSPGLNSYEQYV. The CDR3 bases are TGCGCCAGCAGCCCCGGACTTAACTCCTACGAGCAGTACGTC.